What follows are 25 T cell receptor beta chains derived from one specimen sequenced in a study of T cell changes during pregnancy in multiple sclerosis (dated by TCRdb to between 2018 and 2021). The library was made by the immunoSEQ multiplex PCR assay. The clones in this table, taken by TCRdb from immuneACCESS, are in-frame only. Not every clone is retained; where verified, under half of the shortfall comes from an unresolved V gene, and the cause of the rest is unknown. Recorded for this sample are tens of thousands of clones; about 89% of them occurred a single time. 0.6% to 0.9% of the sample belongs to the ten largest clones. Here the sequenced sample was CD4+ T cells from peripheral blood mononuclear cells, taken in the first trimester of pregnancy. Source of these receptors: a female donor with multiple sclerosis, enrolled in a pregnancy study.

In its sample, this clone was seen once. The chain combines TRBV5-5 with TRBJ1-1; TRBD1 agrees at 12 bases. CDR3 size: 17 residues. V shed 4 bases, J shed 0 bases, and the junction held 7 bases outside the gene matches. CDR1 is SGHKS, CDR2 YYEKEE, per germline (reference sequence). DNA for the CDR3: TGTGCCAGCAGCCCGCTGGGACAGGGGGCTTTGAACACTGAAGCTTTCTTT. Residues: CASSPLGQGALNTEAFF.

V is TRBV4-2 and J is TRBJ2-2, with D hard to call. In germline, CDR1 is LGHNA, CDR2 YNFKEQ. The CDR3 consists of 14 residues. Trimming pared 4 bases from V and 0 bases from J, leaving 6 bases between. CDR3 coding DNA: TGTGCCAGCAGCCCAACAGCGAACACCGGGGAGCTGTTTTTT. It is translated as CASSPTANTGELFF.

The CDR3 DNA follows: TGTGCCAGCAGTTACTATTCAGGTGAAGCTTTCTTT. This gives the protein CASSYYSGEAFF. The chain employs TRBV6-5 and TRBJ1-1; D is unresolved. V was trimmed by 1 base and J by 7 bases, leaving 7 bases between them. The CDR3 sequence is 12 residues long. CDR1 MNHEY and CDR2 SVGAGI come from the germline V gene.

V and J are TRBV7-8 and TRBJ2-4; 7 bases map to TRBD1. The CDR3 is 17 residues long. J gave up 0 bases and V 0 bases, and 5 bases lay outside the gene matches. The germline gives CDR1 SGHVS, CDR2 FQNEAQ. The CDR3 DNA sequence: TGTGCCAGCAGCTTAGCATTGGACAGGCTAGCCAAAAACATTCAGTACTTC. Its protein product is CASSLALDRLAKNIQYF.

The CDR3 sequence: CASGLALRLNYEQYF. CDR3 bases: TGTGCTAGTGGTTTGGCCCTGCGACTAAACTACGAGCAGTACTTC. The rearrangement uses TRBV12-5 and TRBJ2-7; D perhaps matches TRBD2 (5 bases). Germline V CDR1 and CDR2: LGHNT, FRNRAP. Trimming cost V 1 base and J 3 bases, with 13 bases left between them. The CDR3 covers 15 residues.

The chain employs TRBV6-5 and TRBJ1-1; a weak D match, TRBD1 (6 bases). The CDR3 loop spans 15 amino acids. The germline V and J ends were trimmed by 6 bases and 1 base, with 15 bases remaining between them. The germline CDR1 and CDR2 sequences are MNHEY and SVGAGI. The CDR3 loop is CASRDYREKNTEAFF. CDR3 DNA sequence: TGTGCCAGCAGAGACTACAGGGAGAAGAACACTGAAGCTTTCTTT.

The chain carries TRBV11-2 and TRBJ1-2, with a tentative D call TRBD1 (5 bases). This CDR3 region has 14 residues. The germline CDR1 and CDR2 sequences are SGHAT and FQNNGV. V was shortened by 1 base and J by 8 bases, with 14 bases between the two germline ends. In DNA form, the CDR3 reads TGTGCCAGCAGCTTAGGACATCGGGAGGGGGGCTACACCTTC. Its protein product is CASSLGHREGGYTF.

The chain has TRBV7-2 and TRBJ1-4; the D gene is possibly TRBD1 (6 bases). Per germline, CDR1 SGHTA and CDR2 FQGNSA. This CDR3 contains 18 residues. Trimming shortened V by 5 bases and J by 0 bases, and 19 bases separated the two germline ends. CDR3 amino acids: CASSPRQASIATNEKLFF. CDR3 nucleotides: TGTGCCAGCAGCCCCCGACAGGCCTCAATTGCAACTAATGAAAAACTGTTTTTT.

This clone is a singleton in its sample. The J gene is TRBJ1-2, the V gene TRBV7-2; a weak D match, TRBD1 (5 bases). CDR3 length: 11 residues. V shed 4 bases and J shed 10 bases, with 10 bases lying between them. Germline lookup yields CDR1 SGHTA and CDR2 FQGNSA. The CDR3 bases are TGTGCCAGCAGCTCGGGGGAGTCCTACACCTTC. It yields the protein CASSSGESYTF.

The rearrangement joins TRBV7-3 to TRBJ2-2, with TRBD2 identical over 16 bases. The CDR3 runs to 16 residues. CDR1 SGHTA and CDR2 FQGTGA come from the germline V gene. V was pared by 3 bases and J by 6 bases, with 1 base of the junction left unmatched. The CDR3 DNA reads TGTGCCAGCAGCTTGGGACTAGCGGGGGGGTCCGGGGAGCTGTTTTTT. This sequence encodes CASSLGLAGGSGELFF.

The J gene is TRBJ1-2, the V gene TRBV6-1, with D hard to call. The CDR3 is made up of 15 amino acids. V was trimmed by 1 base and J by 4 bases, leaving 13 bases between them. The V gene's germline CDR1 is MNHNS and CDR2 SASEGT. The CDR3 nucleotides are TGTGCCAGCAGTGAAGGCGTCACTTTGTTCTATGGCTACACCTTC. Translated, it gives CASSEGVTLFYGYTF.

CDR3 sequence reads: CASSPDNSGNTIYF. The CDR3 DNA is TGTGCCAGCAGTCCAGACAACTCTGGAAACACCATATATTTT. This chain uses TRBV7-3 with TRBJ1-3; D uncertain. Germline loops: CDR1 SGHTA, CDR2 FQGTGA. This CDR3 spans 14 amino acids. V lost 6 bases and J 0 bases, leaving 9 bases between the germline ends.

The chain employs TRBV15 and TRBJ1-1, with TRBD1 as a possible D gene (6 bases). This CDR3 contains 14 residues. V shed 5 bases and J shed 3 bases, with 13 bases lying between them. Looked up from germline, CDR1 is LNHNV and CDR2 is YYDKDF (reference sequence). CDR3 DNA: TGTGCCACCAGCCGGCGGGGGCCCTACACTGAAGCTTTCTTT. Its protein product is CATSRRGPYTEAFF.

In its sample, this clone was seen a few times. The genes are TRBV6-1 and TRBJ1-2, with D possibly TRBD1 on 5 matching bases. The V end lost 8 bases, the J end lost 5 bases, and 12 bases lay between the germline ends. Germline V CDR1 and CDR2: MNHNS, SASEGT. The CDR3 consists of 12 residues. CDR3 DNA sequence: TGTGCCAGCTCGACAGAACGGTATGGCTACACCTTC. Protein sequence: CASSTERYGYTF.

CDR3 DNA: TGTGCCAGCATCTCCACTAGATATAACACCGGGGAGCTGTTTTTT. This codes for CASISTRYNTGELFF. The chain has TRBV6-1 and TRBJ2-2; weak D call: TRBD2 (5 bases). CDR1 MNHNS and CDR2 SASEGT come from the germline V gene. There are 15 residues in the CDR3. V was trimmed by 7 bases and J by 2 bases, leaving 14 bases between them.

This chain connects TRBV7-2 to TRBJ2-3; 8 bases fit TRBD2. V lost 4 bases, J lost 3 bases, and 6 bases stayed unmatched. The CDR3 covers 15 residues. The germline CDR1 and CDR2 sequences are SGHTA and FQGNSA. The CDR3 loop is CASSSYGGATDTQYF. CDR3 DNA: TGTGCCAGCAGCTCCTACGGGGGGGCGACAGATACGCAGTATTTT.

This clone appeared a single time. J is TRBJ2-7 and V is TRBV5-4; 9 bases match TRBD1. Germline lookup yields CDR1 SGHNT and CDR2 YYREEE (reference sequence). V trimming: 4 bases; J trimming: 5 bases; junction bases outside the gene matches: 4. The CDR3 totals 13 residues. The CDR3 here is CASSGTGTHEQYF. The DNA of the CDR3 is TGTGCCAGCAGCGGGACAGGGACCCACGAGCAGTACTTC.

The chain joins TRBV10-3 to TRBJ2-7; 11 bases are a match to TRBD1. Trimming cost V 7 bases and J 7 bases; bases outside gene matches: 9. Germline V CDR1 and CDR2: ENHRY, SYGVKD. CDR3 length equals 14 residues. This CDR3 is CAIMNRTGGWEQYF. The CDR3 DNA is TGTGCCATCATGAATCGGACAGGGGGCTGGGAGCAGTACTTC.

This chain uses TRBV21-1 with TRBJ1-2; TRBD1, the table's D call, was not compared with the DNA. TRBV21-1 is listed as a pseudogene. The length of the CDR3 is 15 residues. For the CDR3, the DNA is TGTGCCAGCAGCAGGACAGGGGCCCTTAACTATGGCTACACCTTC. Amino acids: CASSRTGALNYGYTF.

The CDR3 sequence: CASSPGLPPDTQYF. In DNA form, the CDR3 reads TGTGCCAGCAGCCCGGGACTCCCCCCAGATACGCAGTATTTT. The chain recombines TRBV7-3 with TRBJ2-3; D might be TRBD2 (6 bases). Per the germline V gene, CDR1 is SGHTA and CDR2 is FQGTGA. This CDR3 region has 14 residues. Trimming shortened V by 5 bases and J by 4 bases, and 13 bases separated the two germline ends.

The J gene is TRBJ2-7, the V gene TRBV7-2; perhaps TRBD2 as D (5 bases). Trimming left V 5 bases short and J 3 bases short, with 11 bases between. The germline V gene has CDR1 SGHTA and CDR2 FQGNSA. This CDR3 region has 13 residues. CDR3 sequence (DNA): TGTGCCAGCAGCCTCCGAGGGTTCTACGAGCAGTACTTC. This translates into CASSLRGFYEQYF. The variable domain in full, with the rest retrieved from reference TRBV7-2 and TRBJ2-7, is GAGVSQSPSNKVTEKGKDVELRCDPISGHTALYWYRQSLGQGLEFLIYFQGNSAPDKSGLPSDRFSAERTGGSVSTLTIQRTQQEDSAVYLCASSLRGFYEQYFGPGTRLTVT.

This chain uses TRBV5-6 with TRBJ2-2; 9 nucleotides line up with TRBD1. Germline CDR1 SGHDT, CDR2 YYEEEE. Trimming at V came to 0 bases and at J to 3 bases, leaving 6 bases not matched to a gene. The CDR3 loop spans 17 amino acids. The DNA of the CDR3 is TGTGCCAGCAGCTTGGCCTTGGACAGGGGAGACACCGGGGAGCTGTTTTTT. Translating gives CASSLALDRGDTGELFF.

The chain employs TRBV7-2 and TRBJ2-3; 7 positions match TRBD2. The CDR3 contains 14 residues. Germline trimming cut 10 bases from V and 7 bases from J; bases unmatched to any gene: 14. The germline V gene has CDR1 SGHTA and CDR2 FQGNSA. The CDR3 nucleotides read TGTGCCAATTCGCAGTCTACCGGGGGGTATACGCAGTATTTT. Its translation: CANSQSTGGYTQYF.

The V and J genes are TRBV9 and TRBJ1-6, with TRBD1 matching 7 bases. The junction had 14 bases not matched to a gene; V was cut back by 4 bases and J by 7 bases. Germline V lookup: CDR1 SGDLS, CDR2 YYNGEE. The CDR3 consists of 17 residues. CDR3 loop: CASSRFEARGDNSPLHF. The CDR3 region has the DNA TGTGCCAGCAGCCGTTTCGAGGCCAGGGGGGACAATTCACCCCTCCACTTT.

This rearrangement joins TRBV6-6 to TRBJ1-5, with 8 bases fitting TRBD1. The length of the CDR3 is 15 residues. J lost 2 bases, V lost 2 bases, and 2 bases had no gene match. In germline, CDR1 is MNHNY, CDR2 SVGAGI (reference sequence). CDR3 region: CASSYDRGGNQPQHF. CDR3 sequence (DNA): TGTGCCAGCAGTTACGACAGGGGAGGCAATCAGCCCCAGCATTTT.